A selection of T cell receptor beta chains follows, all from one sample in a study of shared clonotypes between healthy human individuals. Profiling relied on immunoSEQ multiplex PCR, and the TCRdb table lists in-frame clones only, not all of them. Of 1.4 million or so clones listed, about 98.5% were seen once; the top ten hold about 0.35%. The source material was naive CD4+ T cells sorted from blood. The receptors derive from a man between 25 and 39 years old in good health. Both conserved end residues are part of each CDR3. The D gene is left open where the match is weak. Expanded clones are given a class, and other clones once, few, many or no size at all.

D	size	V	J	CDR3	DNA
-	once	TRBV5-4	TRBJ2-3	CASSNPLGAADTQYF	TGTGCCAGCAGCAACCCCCTGGGGGCCGCAGATACGCAGTATTTT
-	-	TRBV7-2	TRBJ2-7	CASSSPRYEQYF	TGTGCCAGCAGCTCCCCCCGGTACGAGCAGTACTTC
-	-	TRBV9	TRBJ1-3	CASSVDNYSGNTIYF	TGTGCCAGCAGCGTCGACAACTACTCTGGAAACACCATATATTTT
-	-	TRBV5-1	TRBJ2-2	CASSRRDRNTGELFF	TGCGCCAGCAGCAGGAGGGACAGGAACACCGGGGAGCTGTTTTTT
-	-	TRBV9	TRBJ2-2	CASSPTTAYTGELFF	TGTGCCAGCAGCCCGACGACAGCTTACACCGGGGAGCTGTTTTTT
-	-	TRBV5-4	TRBJ2-7	CASSSPRALGDHSYEQYF	TGTGCCAGCAGCTCACCTCGTGCGCTGGGGGACCATTCCTACGAGCAGTACTTC
-	-	TRBV6-5	TRBJ1-5	CASSYSASSDVKHF	TGTGCCAGCAGTTACTCGGCGTCGTCAGATGTTAAGCATTTT
-	once	TRBV7-3	TRBJ2-1	CASSLDAAYNEQFF	TGTGCCAGCAGCTTAGATGCCGCGTACAATGAGCAGTTCTTC
-	-	TRBV14	TRBJ2-3	CASSHRVDTQYF	TGTGCCAGCAGCCACAGGGTAGATACGCAGTATTTT
TRBD1	-	TRBV5-1	TRBJ2-1	CASSLGTGANEQFF	TGCGCCAGCAGCTTGGGGACAGGGGCGAATGAGCAGTTCTTC
TRBD2	-	TRBV11-2	TRBJ2-2	CASSLDSLAGGPRTGELFF	TGTGCCAGCAGCTTAGATAGTCTAGCGGGAGGGCCGCGCACCGGGGAGCTGTTTTTT
TRBD2	once	TRBV28	TRBJ2-7	CASRRTSGKKYEQYF	TGTGCCAGCAGACGGACTAGCGGGAAAAAATACGAGCAGTACTTC
TRBD2	-	TRBV5-1	TRBJ2-3	CASSLGTSGPDTQYF	TGCGCCAGCAGCCTCGGGACTAGCGGGCCAGATACGCAGTATTTT
TRBD1	-	TRBV9	TRBJ2-7	CASSLGTGALNEQYF	TGTGCCAGCAGCCTTGGGACAGGGGCTTTGAACGAGCAGTACTTC
TRBD1	-	TRBV19	TRBJ2-7	CASSQTGTDSYEQYF	TGTGCCAGTAGTCAAACCGGGACAGACTCCTACGAGCAGTACTTC
-	-	TRBV7-6	TRBJ1-4	CASSSGLGTNEKLFF	TGTGCCAGCAGCTCGGGACTGGGGACTAATGAAAAACTGTTTTTT
-	once	TRBV28	TRBJ1-1	CASSPPTGLVEAFF	TGTGCCAGCAGTCCCCCCACAGGACTGGTTGAAGCTTTCTTT
-	-	TRBV7-8	TRBJ1-4	CASSLVGATNEKLFF	TGTGCCAGCAGCTTAGTGGGTGCAACTAATGAAAAACTGTTTTTT
-	once	TRBV9	TRBJ2-1	CASSVDVGSYNEQFF	TGTGCCAGCAGCGTAGATGTGGGCTCCTACAATGAGCAGTTCTTC
-	-	TRBV29-1	TRBJ1-5	CSVAGDGNQPQHF	TGCAGCGTTGCAGGGGATGGCAATCAGCCCCAGCATTTT
-	-	TRBV27	TRBJ2-7	CASSFGVSYEQYF	TGTGCCAGCAGTTTCGGGGTTTCCTACGAGCAGTACTTC
-	-	TRBV6-5	TRBJ2-7	CASSYLQEQYF	TGTGCCAGCAGTTACTTACAGGAGCAGTACTTC
-	-	TRBV25-1	TRBJ1-2	CASSESAAGYTF	TGTGCCAGCAGTGAATCGGCCGCCGGCTACACCTTC
TRBD2	-	TRBV7-6	TRBJ2-3	CASSLMGLAGFTDTQYF	TGTGCCAGCAGCTTAATGGGACTAGCGGGGTTCACAGATACGCAGTATTTT
-	-	TRBV5-4	TRBJ2-5	CASSRTNQETQYF	TGTGCCAGCAGCAGGACTAACCAAGAGACCCAGTACTTC
-	-	TRBV5-1	TRBJ2-3	CASKNGDSDTQYF	TGCGCCAGCAAAAATGGAGATTCAGATACGCAGTATTTT
TRBD1	-	TRBV28	TRBJ1-2	CASNERRGRGNYGYTF	TGTGCCAGCAATGAAAGAAGGGGGCGCGGTAACTATGGCTACACCTTC
TRBD1	-	TRBV10-3	TRBJ2-7	CAISGQGKYEQYF	TGTGCCATCTCGGGACAGGGGAAATACGAGCAGTACTTC
-	-	TRBV7-6	TRBJ2-7	CASSLEQGAYEQYF	TGTGCCAGCAGCTTAGAGCAGGGCGCCTACGAGCAGTACTTC
-	-	TRBV13	TRBJ2-5	CASSPPETFEETQYF	TGTGCCAGCAGTCCACCGGAAACGTTCGAAGAGACCCAGTACTTC
-	-	TRBV5-1	TRBJ1-5	CASSLAVGHQPQHF	TGCGCCAGCAGCTTGGCCGTAGGGCATCAGCCCCAGCATTTT
-	-	TRBV5-1	TRBJ2-7	CASGLVGSYEQYF	TGCGCCAGCGGGCTCGTCGGATCCTACGAGCAGTACTTC
-	once	TRBV5-6	TRBJ2-1	CASSLFQGGNNEQFF	TGTGCCAGCAGCTTGTTCCAGGGGGGGAACAATGAGCAGTTCTTC
-	-	TRBV29-1	TRBJ2-5	CSVEDLQSETQYF	TGCAGCGTTGAAGATCTTCAGAGCGAGACCCAGTACTTC
-	-	TRBV20-1	TRBJ1-2	CSAYRLGYTF	TGCAGTGCTTACAGGCTTGGCTACACCTTC
-	-	TRBV7-8	TRBJ1-1	CASGPRVGTEAFF	TGTGCCAGCGGCCCCAGGGTTGGCACTGAAGCTTTCTTT
-	-	TRBV27	TRBJ2-7	CASSPRGGILYEQYF	TGTGCCAGCAGTCCCAGAGGGGGAATTCTTTACGAGCAGTACTTC
-	-	TRBV9	TRBJ2-1	CASSVEDSRYNEQFF	TGTGCCAGCAGCGTAGAGGACAGCCGTTACAATGAGCAGTTCTTC
TRBD2	-	TRBV5-1	TRBJ2-7	CASGQVAGVGEQYF	TGCGCCAGCGGGCAAGTAGCGGGAGTGGGTGAGCAGTACTTC
TRBD2	-	TRBV10-2	TRBJ2-2	CASSHRGVSTGELFF	TGCGCCAGCAGTCATCGGGGGGTGAGCACCGGGGAGCTGTTTTTT
-	-	TRBV28	TRBJ2-1	CASSPGVSSSYNEQFF	TGTGCCAGCAGTCCCGGGGTTAGTTCTTCCTACAATGAGCAGTTCTTC
TRBD2	-	TRBV2	TRBJ2-1	CASLSGRKYNEQFF	TGTGCCAGTCTTAGCGGGAGAAAGTACAATGAGCAGTTCTTC
-	-	TRBV18	TRBJ2-2	CASSPKNTGELFF	TGTGCCAGCTCACCTAAGAACACCGGGGAGCTGTTTTTT
-	-	TRBV14	TRBJ2-2	CASSLSLPGELFF	TGTGCCAGCAGCCTATCGCTCCCCGGGGAGCTGTTTTTT
TRBD2	-	TRBV28	TRBJ2-3	CASSTRWAGVVDTQYF	TGTGCCAGCAGTACTCGATGGGCGGGAGTGGTAGATACGCAGTATTTT
TRBD1	-	TRBV15	TRBJ1-2	CATSRARTGGYTF	TGTGCCACCAGCAGAGCCCGGACAGGCGGGTACACCTTC
-	once	TRBV10-3	TRBJ2-7	CAISELAYEQYF	TGTGCCATCAGTGAGTTAGCCTACGAGCAGTACTTC
-	-	TRBV18	TRBJ2-7	CASSLQTYEQYF	TGTGCCAGCTCACTACAAACCTACGAGCAGTACTTC
-	-	TRBV28	TRBJ1-5	CASSLNVPNQPQHF	TGTGCCAGCAGTTTGAATGTCCCCAATCAGCCCCAGCATTTT
-	-	TRBV19	TRBJ1-2	CASSIVSPGSYTF	TGTGCCAGTAGTATTGTCTCTCCGGGGAGCTACACCTTC
TRBD1	-	TRBV2	TRBJ1-1	CASRSGTGNTEAFF	TGTGCCAGCAGGTCCGGGACAGGGAACACTGAAGCTTTCTTT
-	-	TRBV18	TRBJ2-7	CASSPDRNIEQYF	TGTGCCAGCTCACCAGATAGAAACATCGAGCAGTACTTC
-	-	TRBV11-2	TRBJ2-1	CASKVSSSYNEQFF	TGTGCCAGCAAGGTTTCGAGCTCCTACAATGAGCAGTTCTTC
-	-	TRBV28	TRBJ1-2	CASSFRDNYGYTF	TGTGCCAGCAGTTTCCGCGACAACTATGGCTACACCTTC
-	-	TRBV6-1	TRBJ1-2	CASREDPTGGYTF	TGTGCCAGCAGAGAGGACCCGACCGGTGGCTACACCTTC
-	-	TRBV5-1	TRBJ2-1	CASSLDNRVRAYNEQFF	TGCGCCAGCAGCTTGGATAATCGGGTTAGGGCCTACAATGAGCAGTTCTTC
TRBD1	once	TRBV5-4	TRBJ2-6	CASSQGSLPGANVLTF	TGTGCCAGCTCACAGGGGTCTCTCCCTGGGGCCAACGTCCTGACTTTC
-	-	TRBV12-5	TRBJ2-1	CASGSNYNEQFF	TGTGCTAGTGGTTCCAACTACAATGAGCAGTTCTTC
TRBD2	-	TRBV7-9	TRBJ2-1	CASSSAPGLAGVEQFF	TGTGCCAGCAGCTCAGCCCCGGGGCTAGCGGGAGTTGAGCAGTTCTTC
-	-	TRBV9	TRBJ1-2	CASSSRGETNYGYTF	TGTGCCAGCAGCTCCCGCGGGGAAACTAACTATGGCTACACCTTC